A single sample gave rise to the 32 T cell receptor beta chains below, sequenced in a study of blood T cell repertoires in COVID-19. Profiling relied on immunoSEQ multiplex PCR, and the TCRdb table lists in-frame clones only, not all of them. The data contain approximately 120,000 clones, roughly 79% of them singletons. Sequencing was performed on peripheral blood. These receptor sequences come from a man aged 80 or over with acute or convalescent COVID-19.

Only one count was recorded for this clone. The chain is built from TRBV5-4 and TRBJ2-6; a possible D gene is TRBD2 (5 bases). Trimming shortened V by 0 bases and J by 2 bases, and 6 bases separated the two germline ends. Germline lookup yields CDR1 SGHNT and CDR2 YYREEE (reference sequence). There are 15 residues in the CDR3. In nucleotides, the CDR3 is TGTGCCAGCAGCTTGGTCGGGACTGGGGCCAACGTCCTGACTTTC. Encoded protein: CASSLVGTGANVLTF.

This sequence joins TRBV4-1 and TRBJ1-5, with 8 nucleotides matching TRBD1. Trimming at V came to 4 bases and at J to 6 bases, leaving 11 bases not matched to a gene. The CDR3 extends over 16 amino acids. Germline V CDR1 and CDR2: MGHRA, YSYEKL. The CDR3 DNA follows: TGCGCCAGCAGCCCGTGGGACAGGAGCGATCTTCAGCCCCAGCATTTT. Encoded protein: CASSPWDRSDLQPQHF.

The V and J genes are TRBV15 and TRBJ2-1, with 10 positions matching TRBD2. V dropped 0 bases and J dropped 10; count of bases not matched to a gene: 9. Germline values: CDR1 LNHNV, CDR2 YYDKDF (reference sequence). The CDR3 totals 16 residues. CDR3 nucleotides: TGTGCCACCAGCAGAGATCCGCTAGCGGGGGCTGGCGAGCAGTTCTTC. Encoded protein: CATSRDPLAGAGEQFF. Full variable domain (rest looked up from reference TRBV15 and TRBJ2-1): DAMVIQNPRYQVTQFGKPVTLSCSQTLNHNVMYWYQQKSSQAPKLLFHYYDKDFNNEADTPDNFQSRRPNTSFCFLDIRSPGLGDTAMYLCATSRDPLAGAGEQFFGPGTRLTVL.

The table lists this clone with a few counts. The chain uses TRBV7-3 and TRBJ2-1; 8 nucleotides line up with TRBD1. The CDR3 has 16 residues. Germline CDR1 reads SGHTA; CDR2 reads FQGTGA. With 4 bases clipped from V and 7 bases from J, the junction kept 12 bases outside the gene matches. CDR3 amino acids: CASSYNGGQGRNEQFF. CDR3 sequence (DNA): TGTGCCAGCAGCTATAACGGCGGACAGGGTCGAAATGAGCAGTTCTTC.

This CDR3 is CASSLVRGAGNTIYF. CDR3 DNA: TGTGCCAGCAGCTTAGTAAGGGGCGCTGGAAACACCATATATTTT. The gene calls are TRBV11-2 and TRBJ1-3; D is perhaps TRBD1 (5 bases). The CDR3 loop spans 15 amino acids. Germline CDR1 and CDR2: SGHAT and FQNNGV. V dropped 1 base and J dropped 2 bases, with 9 bases sitting between them.

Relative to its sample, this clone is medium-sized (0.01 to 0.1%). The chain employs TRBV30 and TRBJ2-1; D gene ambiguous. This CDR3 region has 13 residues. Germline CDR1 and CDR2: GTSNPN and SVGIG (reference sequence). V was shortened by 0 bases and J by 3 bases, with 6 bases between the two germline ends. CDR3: CAWSVQNYNEQFF. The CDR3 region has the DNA TGTGCCTGGAGTGTACAGAACTACAATGAGCAGTTCTTC.

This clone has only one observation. The CDR3 DNA follows: TGTGCCAGCAGCGTACAGAGAGGGCCGAACACCGGGGAGCTGTTTTTT. The encoded protein is CASSVQRGPNTGELFF. The chain links TRBV7-8 to TRBJ2-2, with D possibly being TRBD2 (5 bases). The germline V gene has CDR1 SGHVS and CDR2 FQNEAQ. The CDR3 is 16 residues long. V gave up 5 bases and J gave up 0 bases, with 13 bases separating them.

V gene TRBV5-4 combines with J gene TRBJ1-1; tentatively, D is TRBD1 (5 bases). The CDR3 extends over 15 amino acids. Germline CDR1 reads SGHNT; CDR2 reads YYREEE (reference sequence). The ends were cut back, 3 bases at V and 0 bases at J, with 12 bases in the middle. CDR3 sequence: CASSYGRGMNTEAFF. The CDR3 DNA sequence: TGTGCCAGCAGCTATGGGAGGGGCATGAACACTGAAGCTTTCTTT.

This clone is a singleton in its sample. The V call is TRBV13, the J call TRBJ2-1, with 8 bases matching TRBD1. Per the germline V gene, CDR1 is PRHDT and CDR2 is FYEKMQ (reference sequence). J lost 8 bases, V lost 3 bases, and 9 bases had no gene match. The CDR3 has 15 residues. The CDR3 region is CASSFGARGPDEQFF. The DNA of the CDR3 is TGTGCCAGCAGCTTCGGTGCCAGGGGGCCGGATGAGCAGTTCTTC.

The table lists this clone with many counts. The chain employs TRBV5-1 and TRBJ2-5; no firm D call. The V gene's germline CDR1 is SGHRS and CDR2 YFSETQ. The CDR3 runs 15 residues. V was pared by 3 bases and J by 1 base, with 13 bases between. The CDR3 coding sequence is TGCGCCAGCAGCTCACAAGGTACAGCCCAAGAGACCCAGTACTTC. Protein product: CASSSQGTAQETQYF.

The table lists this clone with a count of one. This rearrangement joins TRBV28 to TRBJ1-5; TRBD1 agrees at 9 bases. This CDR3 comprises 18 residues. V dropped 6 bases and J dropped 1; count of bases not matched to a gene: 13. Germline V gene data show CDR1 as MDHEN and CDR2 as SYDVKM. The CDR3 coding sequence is TGTGCCAGCAGGCAAACAGGGGGCGCGAGAAGGAGCAATCAGCCCCAGCATTTT. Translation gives CASRQTGGARRSNQPQHF.

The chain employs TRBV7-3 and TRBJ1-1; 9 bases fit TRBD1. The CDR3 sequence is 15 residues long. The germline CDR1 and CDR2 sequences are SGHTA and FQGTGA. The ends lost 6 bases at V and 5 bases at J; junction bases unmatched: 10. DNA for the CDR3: TGTGCCAGCAGGACTACAGGGGGCGGACTGACTGAAGCTTTCTTT. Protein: CASRTTGGGLTEAFF.

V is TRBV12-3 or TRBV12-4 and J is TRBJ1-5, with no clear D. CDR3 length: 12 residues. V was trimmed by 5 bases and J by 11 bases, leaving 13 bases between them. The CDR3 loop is CASSLDWNSQHF. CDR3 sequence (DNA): TGTGCCAGCAGTCTCGACTGGAATTCCCAGCATTTT.

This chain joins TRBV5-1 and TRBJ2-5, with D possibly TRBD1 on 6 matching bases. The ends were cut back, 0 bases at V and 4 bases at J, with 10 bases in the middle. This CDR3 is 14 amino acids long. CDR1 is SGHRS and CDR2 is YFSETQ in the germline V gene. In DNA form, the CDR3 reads TGCGCCAGCAGCTTGGACAGGGTCGGAGAGACCCAGTACTTC. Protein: CASSLDRVGETQYF.

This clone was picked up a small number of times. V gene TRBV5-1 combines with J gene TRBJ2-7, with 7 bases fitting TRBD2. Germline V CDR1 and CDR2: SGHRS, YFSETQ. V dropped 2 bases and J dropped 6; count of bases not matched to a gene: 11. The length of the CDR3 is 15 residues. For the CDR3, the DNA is TGCGCCAGCAGCTTTTCAGCGGGGATCTCTTCCGAGCAGTACTTC. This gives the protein CASSFSAGISSEQYF.

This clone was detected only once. Here the CDR3 reads CASSEDGGYYEQYF. The CDR3 region has the DNA TGTGCCAGCAGTGAAGATGGGGGGTACTACGAGCAGTACTTC. The J gene is TRBJ2-7, the V gene TRBV2; D perhaps matches TRBD2 (6 bases). The germline V gene has CDR1 SNHLY and CDR2 FYNNEI. Deletions cut 1 base from V and 3 bases from J, with 10 bases between. This CDR3 spans 14 amino acids. Full variable domain (rest looked up from reference TRBV2 and TRBJ2-7): EPEVTQTPSHQVTQMGQEVILRCVPISNHLYFYWYRQILGQKVEFLVSFYNNEISEKSEIFDDQFSVERPDGSNFTLKIRSTKLEDSAMYFCASSEDGGYYEQYFGPGTRLTVT.

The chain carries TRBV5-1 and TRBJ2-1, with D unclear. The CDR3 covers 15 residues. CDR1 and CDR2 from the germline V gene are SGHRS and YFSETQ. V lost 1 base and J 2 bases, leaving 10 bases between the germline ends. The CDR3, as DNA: TGCGCCAGCAGCTTGATGTCCGTTACCTACAATGAGCAGTTCTTC. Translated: CASSLMSVTYNEQFF.

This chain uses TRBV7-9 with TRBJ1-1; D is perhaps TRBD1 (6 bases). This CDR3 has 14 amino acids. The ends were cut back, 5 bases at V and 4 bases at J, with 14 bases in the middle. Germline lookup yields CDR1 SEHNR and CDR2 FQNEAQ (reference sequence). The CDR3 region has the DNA TGTGCCAGCAGCACCCACAGGGAGGGCACTGAAGCTTTCTTT. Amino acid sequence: CASSTHREGTEAFF. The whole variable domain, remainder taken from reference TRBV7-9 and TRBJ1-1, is DTGVSQNPRHKITKRGQNVTFRCDPISEHNRLYWYRQTLGQGPEFLTYFQNEAQLEKSRLLSDRFSAERPKGSFSTLEIQRTEQGDSAMYLCASSTHREGTEAFFGQGTRLTVV.

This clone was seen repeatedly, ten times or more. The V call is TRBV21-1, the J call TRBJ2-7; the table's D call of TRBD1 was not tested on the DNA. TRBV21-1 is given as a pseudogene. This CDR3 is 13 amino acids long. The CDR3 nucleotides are TGTGCCAGCAGCACGGGACAGGGCTACGAGCAGTACTTC. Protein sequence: CASSTGQGYEQYF.

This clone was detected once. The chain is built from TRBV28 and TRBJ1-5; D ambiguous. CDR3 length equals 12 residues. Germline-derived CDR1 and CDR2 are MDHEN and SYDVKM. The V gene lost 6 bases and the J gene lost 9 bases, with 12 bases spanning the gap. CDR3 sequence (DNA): TGTGCCAGCAGGACTTCCCCTGGGCCCCAGCATTTT. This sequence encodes CASRTSPGPQHF.

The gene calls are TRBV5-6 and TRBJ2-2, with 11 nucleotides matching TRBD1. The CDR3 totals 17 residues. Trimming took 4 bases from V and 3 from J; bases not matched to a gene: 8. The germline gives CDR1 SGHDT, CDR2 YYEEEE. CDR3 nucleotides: TGTGCCAGCAGCCCACCCCGGGACAGGGGGGACACCGGGGAGCTGTTTTTT. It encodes CASSPPRDRGDTGELFF. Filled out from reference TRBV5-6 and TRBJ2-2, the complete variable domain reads DAGVTQSPTHLIKTRGQQVTLRCSPKSGHDTVSWYQQALGQGPQFIFQYYEEEERQRGNFPDRFSGHQFPNYSSELNVNALLLGDSALYLCASSPPRDRGDTGELFFGEGSRLTVL.

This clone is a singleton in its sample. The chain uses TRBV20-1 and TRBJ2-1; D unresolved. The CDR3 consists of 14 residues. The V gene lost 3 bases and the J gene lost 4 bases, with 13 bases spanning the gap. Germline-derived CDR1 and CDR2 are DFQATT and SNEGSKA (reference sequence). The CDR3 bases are TGCAGTGCTAGTCGCCTAGGTAAATACAATGAGCAGTTCTTC. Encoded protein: CSASRLGKYNEQFF.

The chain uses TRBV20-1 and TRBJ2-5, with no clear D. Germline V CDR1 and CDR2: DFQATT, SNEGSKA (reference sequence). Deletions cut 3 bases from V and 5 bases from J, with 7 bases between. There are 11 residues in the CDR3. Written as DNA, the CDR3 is TGCAGTGCTAGCCCAGCGGAGACCCAGTACTTC. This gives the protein CSASPAETQYF.

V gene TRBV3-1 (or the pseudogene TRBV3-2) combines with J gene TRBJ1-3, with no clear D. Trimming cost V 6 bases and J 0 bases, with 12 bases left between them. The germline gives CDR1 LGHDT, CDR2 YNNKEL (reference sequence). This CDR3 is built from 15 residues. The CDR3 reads CASSLRLTSGNTIYF. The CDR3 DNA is TGTGCCAGCAGTCTAAGACTAACCTCTGGAAACACCATATATTTT.

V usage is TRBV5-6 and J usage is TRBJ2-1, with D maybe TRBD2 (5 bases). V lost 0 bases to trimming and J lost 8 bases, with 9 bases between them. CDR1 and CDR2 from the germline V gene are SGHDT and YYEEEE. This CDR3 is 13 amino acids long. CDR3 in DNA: TGTGCCAGCAGCTTGGGGCGAGGGCATGAGCAGTTCTTC. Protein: CASSLGRGHEQFF.

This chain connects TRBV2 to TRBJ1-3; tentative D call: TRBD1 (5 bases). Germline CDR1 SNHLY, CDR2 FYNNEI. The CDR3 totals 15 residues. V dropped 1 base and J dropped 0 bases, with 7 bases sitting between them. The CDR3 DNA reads TGTGCCAGCAGTGAAGGGGGACTCTCTGGAAACACCATATATTTT. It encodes CASSEGGLSGNTIYF.

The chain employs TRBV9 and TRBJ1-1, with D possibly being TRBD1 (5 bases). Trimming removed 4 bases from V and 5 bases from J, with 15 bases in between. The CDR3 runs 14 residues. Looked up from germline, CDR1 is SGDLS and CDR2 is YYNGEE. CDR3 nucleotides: TGTGCCAGCAGCCCCCACCAGGGTCGGACTGAAGCTTTCTTT. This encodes CASSPHQGRTEAFF.

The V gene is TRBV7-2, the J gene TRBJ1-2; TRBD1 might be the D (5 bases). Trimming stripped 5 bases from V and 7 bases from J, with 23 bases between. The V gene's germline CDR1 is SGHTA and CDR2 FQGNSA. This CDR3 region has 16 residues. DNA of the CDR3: TGTGCCAGCAGCCCCGGGGGTGGGCGGAGCTTCCTTGGCTACACCTTC. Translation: CASSPGGGRSFLGYTF.

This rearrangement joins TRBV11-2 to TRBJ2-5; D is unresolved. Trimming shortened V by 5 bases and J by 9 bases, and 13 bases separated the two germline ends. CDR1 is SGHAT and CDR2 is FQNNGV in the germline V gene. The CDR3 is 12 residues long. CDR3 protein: CASSTHLEAQYF. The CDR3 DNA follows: TGTGCCAGCAGCACCCATCTTGAGGCCCAGTACTTC.

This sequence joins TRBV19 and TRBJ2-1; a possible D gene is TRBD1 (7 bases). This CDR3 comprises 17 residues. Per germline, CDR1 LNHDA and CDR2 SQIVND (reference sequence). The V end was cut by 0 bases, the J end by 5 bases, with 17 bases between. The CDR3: CASSIEGGSRGNNEQFF. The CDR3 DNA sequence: TGTGCCAGTAGTATAGAAGGGGGCTCTCGCGGGAACAATGAGCAGTTCTTC. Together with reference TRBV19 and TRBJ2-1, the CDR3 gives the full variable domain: DGGITQSPKYLFRKEGQNVTLSCEQNLNHDAMYWYRQDPGQGLRLIYYSQIVNDFQKGDIAEGYSVSREKKESFPLTVTSAQKNPTAFYLCASSIEGGSRGNNEQFFGPGTRLTVL.

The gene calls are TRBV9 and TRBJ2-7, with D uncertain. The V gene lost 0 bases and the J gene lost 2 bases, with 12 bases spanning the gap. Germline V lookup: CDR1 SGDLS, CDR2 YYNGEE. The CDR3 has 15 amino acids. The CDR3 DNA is TGTGCCAGCAGCGTAGATAGCAGCTTCCCCTACGAGCAGTACTTC. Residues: CASSVDSSFPYEQYF.

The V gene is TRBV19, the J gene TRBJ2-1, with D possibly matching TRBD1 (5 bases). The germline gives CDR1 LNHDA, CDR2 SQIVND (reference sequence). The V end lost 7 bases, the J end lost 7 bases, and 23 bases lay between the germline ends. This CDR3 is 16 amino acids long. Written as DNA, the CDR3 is TGTGCCAGTACCGATAGGTGGCAGGGTCGTGGGAATGAGCAGTTCTTC. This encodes CASTDRWQGRGNEQFF. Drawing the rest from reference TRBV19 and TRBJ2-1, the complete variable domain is DGGITQSPKYLFRKEGQNVTLSCEQNLNHDAMYWYRQDPGQGLRLIYYSQIVNDFQKGDIAEGYSVSREKKESFPLTVTSAQKNPTAFYLCASTDRWQGRGNEQFFGPGTRLTVL.